The 20 T cell receptor beta chains in this list originate from one sample, sequenced in a study of glioma-infiltrating T cells. Using RNA template, CDR3s of TCR alpha and beta were amplified with iRepertoire arm-PCR. Using its own MiXCR run on the multiplex PCR reads, TCRdb lists one record per CDR3 protein. The table includes more than 300,000 distinct CDR3 sequences, roughly two fifths detected once. The sample comprised glioma tissue, nonneoplastic brain tissue, or PBMCs (not recorded which). These receptor sequences come from a human donor with low-grade glioma or glioblastoma, undergoing nonglioma brain surgery, or in good health (not recorded which).

The chain joins TRBV29-1 to TRBJ2-7; 10 nucleotides match TRBD2. The germline V gene encodes CDR1 SQVTM and CDR2 ANQGSEA. This CDR3 has 14 residues. J gave up 3 bases and V 4 bases, and 6 bases lay outside the gene matches. Here the CDR3 reads CSVAILAGDYEQYF. CDR3 bases: TGCAGCGTTGCAATTCTAGCGGGAGACTACGAGCAGTACTTC.

As concerns this clonotype: This CDR3 fails to terminate in the conserved phenylalanine or tryptophan, so it likely reflects a read error. The chain joins TRBV25-1 to TRBJ1-6; 9 bases are shared with TRBD1. Trimming cost V 0 bases and J 7 bases; bases outside gene matches: 4. The CDR3 is 16 residues long. From germline, CDR1 is MGHDK and CDR2 SYGVNS. The CDR3 loop reads CASSEYEGTGNSPLHL. In nucleotides, the CDR3 is TGTGCCAGCAGTGAATATGAGGGGACAGGGAATTCACCCCTCCACCTT.

The V call is TRBV4-1, the J call TRBJ1-2, with TRBD1 matching over 7 bases. The trim removed 4 bases at V and 2 bases at J, leaving 10 bases unmatched. In germline, CDR1 is MGHRA, CDR2 YSYEKL. The CDR3 consists of 16 residues. The CDR3 spells CASSRLGQLKNYGYTF. Here the CDR3 DNA reads TGCGCCAGCAGCCGGCTGGGACAGTTGAAGAACTATGGCTACACCTTC.

This chain links TRBV10-3 with TRBJ1-4, with TRBD1 matching over 7 bases. The CDR3 is 14 residues long. V lost 6 bases to trimming and J lost 7 bases; unmatched junction nucleotides: 8. The germline V gene encodes CDR1 ENHRY and CDR2 SYGVKD. CDR3 loop: CAISRDSLSEKLFF. As DNA, the CDR3 is TGTGCCATCAGCCGGGACAGTTTATCTGAAAAACTGTTTTTT.

This chain uses TRBV18 with TRBJ2-3; 7 bases match TRBD2. This CDR3 is 16 amino acids long. Germline V CDR1 and CDR2: KGHSH, LQKENI. The V gene end was trimmed by 1 base and the J gene end by 0 bases; junction bases not matched to a gene: 4. CDR3 DNA sequence: TGTGCCAGCTCACCACTCGATAGCGGGAGCACAGATACGCAGTATTTT. Translation gives CASSPLDSGSTDTQYF.

This clonotype was counted a few times. The J gene is TRBJ2-2, the V gene TRBV25-1, with D maybe TRBD2 (6 bases). This CDR3 has 14 residues. Germline lookup yields CDR1 MGHDK and CDR2 SYGVNS. CDR3 in DNA: TGTGGAACACGAGGGGACTGGAACACCGGGGAGCTGTTTTTT. Encoded protein: CGTRGDWNTGELFF.

The CDR3 loop reads CASRSGASSYNSPLHF. The CDR3 DNA sequence: TGTGCCAGCAGGTCCGGGGCAAGCTCCTATAATTCACCCCTCCACTTT. This rearrangement joins TRBV28 to TRBJ1-6; weak D call: TRBD1 (5 bases). The ends were cut back, 6 bases at V and 0 bases at J, with 12 bases in the middle. Germline V gene sequence: CDR1 MDHEN, CDR2 SYDVKM. The CDR3 loop spans 16 amino acids.

In regard to this clonotype: The germline gene is not matched at one end of the junction; a read error may be the cause. The chain is built from TRBV28 and TRBJ1-5, with a tentative D call TRBD1 (5 bases). The length of the CDR3 is 17 residues. The germline V gene encodes CDR1 MDHEN and CDR2 SYDVKM. The CDR3 DNA reads TGTGCCAGCAGTTTGGTGCAGGGCCGATATAGCAATCAGCCCCCGCATTTT. Translated, it gives CASSLVQGRYSNQPPHF.

V usage is TRBV19 and J usage is TRBJ1-1, with D unclear. V gave up 1 base and J gave up 3 bases, with 24 bases separating them. The CDR3 is 19 amino acids. Germline V gene lookup returns CDR1 LNHDA and CDR2 SQIVND (reference sequence). CDR3 bases: TGTGCCAGTAGTATAGGTCCATACCCTTCCTCGCGGCGGGACACTGAAGCTTTCTTT. It translates to CASSIGPYPSSRRDTEAFF.

In this sample, this clonotype turned up a few times. The V gene is TRBV10-3, the J gene TRBJ1-1; tentatively, D is TRBD1 (6 bases). The CDR3 extends over 11 amino acids. The germline V and J ends were trimmed by 4 bases and 8 bases, with 8 bases remaining between them. From germline, CDR1 is ENHRY and CDR2 SYGVKD. CDR3 loop: CAISGQGEAFF. The CDR3, as DNA: TGTGCCATCAGTGGGCAGGGGGAAGCTTTCTTT.

CDR3 in amino acids: CASSFRPSGRGNEQFF. CDR3 coding DNA: TGTGCCAGCAGTTTCCGCCCTAGCGGGAGAGGAAATGAGCAGTTCTTC. This chain uses TRBV28 with TRBJ2-1, with 10 nucleotides matching TRBD2. CDR1 is MDHEN, CDR2 SYDVKM, per germline. With 3 bases clipped from V and 7 bases from J, the junction kept 9 bases outside the gene matches. This CDR3 spans 16 amino acids.

Only a few counts were recorded for this clonotype. The V call is TRBV20-1, the J call TRBJ2-4; 7 bases are a match to TRBD1. The V and J ends lost 3 bases and 2 bases, in that order; junction bases with no gene match: 13. The V gene's germline CDR1 is DFQATT and CDR2 SNEGSKA (reference sequence). This CDR3 is 17 amino acids long. The CDR3 is CSASGKLRQGPKNIQYF. In DNA form, the CDR3 reads TGCAGTGCTAGCGGGAAGTTACGACAGGGCCCCAAAAACATTCAGTACTTC.

This clonotype came up a few times. J is TRBJ2-3 and V is TRBV9; tentative D call: TRBD2 (6 bases). CDR1 SGDLS and CDR2 YYNGEE come from the germline V gene. CDR3 size: 16 residues. V was pared by 4 bases and J by 2 bases, with 17 bases between. DNA for the CDR3: TGTGCCAGCAGCTCACGACCGGGACTTAACACAGATACGCAGTATTTT. As protein: CASSSRPGLNTDTQYF.

Concerning this clonotype itself: A single base separates this from a much larger clone, so it may be a read error. The chain couples TRBV6-2 or TRBV6-3 to TRBJ2-7; tentatively, D is TRBD1 (6 bases). Germline V gene sequence: CDR1 MNHEY, CDR2 SVGEGT. Trimming shortened V by 0 bases and J by 5 bases, and 17 bases separated the two germline ends. The CDR3 consists of 16 residues. CDR3 loop: CASSYSSDSYTDEQYF. The CDR3 nucleotides are TGTGCCAGCAGTTACTCGTCGGACAGTTACACCGACGAGCAGTACTTC.

The chain combines TRBV28 with TRBJ2-7; 7 bases agree with TRBD2. Germline trimming cut 4 bases from V and 3 bases from J; bases unmatched to any gene: 6. Germline V gene data show CDR1 as MDHEN and CDR2 as SYDVKM. This CDR3 has 14 amino acids. This CDR3 is CASSSGRGNYEQYF. CDR3 in DNA: TGTGCCAGCAGTTCGGGGCGGGGGAACTACGAGCAGTACTTC. Together with reference TRBV28 and TRBJ2-7, the CDR3 gives the full variable domain: DVKVTQSSRYLVKRTGEKVFLECVQDMDHENMFWYRQDPGLGLRLIYFSYDVKMKEKGDIPEGYSVSREKKERFSLILESASTNQTSMYLCASSSGRGNYEQYFGPGTRLTVT.

This clonotype occurred a few times. The gene calls are TRBV29-1 and TRBJ1-2; D remains unclear. The CDR3 spans 11 residues. Trimming cost V 7 bases and J 2 bases, with 8 bases left between them. Germline CDR1 SQVTM, CDR2 ANQGSEA. The CDR3 DNA reads TGCAGCGCCGGGGTAAACTATGGCTACACCTTC. Translated, it gives CSAGVNYGYTF.

This clonotype was seen ten or more times. The chain uses TRBV6-2 or TRBV6-3 and TRBJ2-1; 7 bases align to TRBD1. This CDR3 contains 15 residues. The V and J ends lost 2 bases and 8 bases, in that order; junction bases with no gene match: 9. Per the germline V gene, CDR1 is MNHEY and CDR2 is SVGEGT. The CDR3 DNA sequence: TGTGCCAGCAGTTACATCAGGGGGTTAGGCGATGAGCAGTTCTTC. This sequence encodes CASSYIRGLGDEQFF.

The chain employs TRBV7-9 and TRBJ2-3; D ambiguous. Germline CDR1 is SEHNR and CDR2 is FQNEAQ (reference sequence). The V end lost 5 bases, the J end lost 4 bases, and 13 bases lay between the germline ends. CDR3 length: 14 residues. For the CDR3, the DNA is TGTGCCAGCAGCCGCCTGGGTGGGCCAGATACGCAGTATTTT. Residues: CASSRLGGPDTQYF.

This clonotype was counted many times. This rearrangement joins TRBV7-2 to TRBJ2-1; 8 bases are shared with TRBD2. J lost 9 bases, V lost 0 bases, and 1 base had no gene match. CDR1 is SGHTA, CDR2 FQGNSA, per germline. The CDR3 has 13 residues. The CDR3: CASSLALAGEQFF. Written as DNA, the CDR3 is TGTGCCAGCAGCTTAGCGCTAGCGGGTGAGCAGTTCTTC.

V is TRBV7-2 and J is TRBJ2-3; D may be TRBD2 (6 bases). Germline-derived CDR1 and CDR2 are SGHTA and FQGNSA. The CDR3 has 14 residues. V dropped 11 bases and J dropped 2 bases, with 17 bases sitting between them. The CDR3 DNA sequence: TGTGCCGGCACCGGGCGGGGATACACAGATACGCAGTATTTT. Encoded protein: CAGTGRGYTDTQYF.